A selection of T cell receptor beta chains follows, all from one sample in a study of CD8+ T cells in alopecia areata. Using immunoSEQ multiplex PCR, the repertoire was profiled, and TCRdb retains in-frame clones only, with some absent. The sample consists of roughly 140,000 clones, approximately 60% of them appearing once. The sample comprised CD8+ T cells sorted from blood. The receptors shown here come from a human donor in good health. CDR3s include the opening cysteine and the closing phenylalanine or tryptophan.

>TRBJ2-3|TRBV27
CASSLSPDTQYF
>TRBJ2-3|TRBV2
CASSESSGVITDTQYF
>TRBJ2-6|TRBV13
CASSSRVSGANVLTF
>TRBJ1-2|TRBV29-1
CSVQLRNGYTF
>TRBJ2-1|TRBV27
CASSLRGNEQFF
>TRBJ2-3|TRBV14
CASSQTSGSTDTQYF
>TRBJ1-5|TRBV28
CASSPTSNQPQHF
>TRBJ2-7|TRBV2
CASSGYRSSYEQYF
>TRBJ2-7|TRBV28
CASSFGLAEGGGEQYF
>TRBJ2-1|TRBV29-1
CSVEDIQDSYNEQFF
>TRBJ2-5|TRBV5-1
CASSLAVGQETQYF
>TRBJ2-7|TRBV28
CASHSRVPYEQYF
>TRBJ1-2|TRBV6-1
CASKGRYNYGYTF
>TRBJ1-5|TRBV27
CASSLSRFSNQPQHF
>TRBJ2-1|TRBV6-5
CASSYKWGSYNEQFF
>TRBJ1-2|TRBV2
CASKQSLTGGAGYTF
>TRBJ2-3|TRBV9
CASSVSSGISDTQYF
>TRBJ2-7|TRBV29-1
CSVEIDREPYEQYF
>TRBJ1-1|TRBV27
CASSLKEEYTEAFF
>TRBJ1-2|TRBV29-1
CSAEDRNGYTF
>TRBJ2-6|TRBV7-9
CASSLESGAGANVLTF
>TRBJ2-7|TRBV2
CASSEYTPYEQYF
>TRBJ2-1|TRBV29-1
CSVVGDRGLGEQFF
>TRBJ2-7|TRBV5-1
CASSLVLVPGTDEQYF
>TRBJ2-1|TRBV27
CATLAGQGVYEQFF
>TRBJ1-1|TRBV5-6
CASSLRAEAFF
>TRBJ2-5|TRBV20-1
CSARALPAQYF
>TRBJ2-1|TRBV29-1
CSIHPRASGRANSYNEQFF